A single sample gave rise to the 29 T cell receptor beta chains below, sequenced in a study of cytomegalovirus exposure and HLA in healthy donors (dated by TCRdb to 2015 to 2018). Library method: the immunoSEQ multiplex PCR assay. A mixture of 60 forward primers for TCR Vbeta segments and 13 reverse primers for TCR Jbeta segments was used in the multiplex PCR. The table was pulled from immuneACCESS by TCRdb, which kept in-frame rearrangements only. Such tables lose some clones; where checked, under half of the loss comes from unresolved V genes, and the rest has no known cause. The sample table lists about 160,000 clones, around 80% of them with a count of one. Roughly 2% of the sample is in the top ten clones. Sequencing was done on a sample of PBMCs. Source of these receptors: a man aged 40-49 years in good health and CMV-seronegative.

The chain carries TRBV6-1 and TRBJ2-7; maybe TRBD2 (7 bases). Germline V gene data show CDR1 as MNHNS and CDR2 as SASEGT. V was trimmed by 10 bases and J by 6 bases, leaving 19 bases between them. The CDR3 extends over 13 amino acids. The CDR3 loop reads CATYEGGVGEQYF. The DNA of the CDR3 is TGTGCCACCTATGAGGGGGGGGTAGGCGAGCAGTACTTC.

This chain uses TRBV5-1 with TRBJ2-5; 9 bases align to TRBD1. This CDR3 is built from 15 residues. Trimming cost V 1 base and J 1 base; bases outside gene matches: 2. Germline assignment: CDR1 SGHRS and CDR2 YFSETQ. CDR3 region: CASSLLTGGQETQYF. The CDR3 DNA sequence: TGCGCCAGCAGCTTGTTGACAGGGGGCCAAGAGACCCAGTACTTC. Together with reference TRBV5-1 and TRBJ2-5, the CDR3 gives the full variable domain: KAGVTQTPRYLIKTRGQQVTLSCSPISGHRSVSWYQQTPGQGLQFLFEYFSETQRNKGNFPGRFSGRQFSNSRSEMNVSTLELGDSALYLCASSLLTGGQETQYFGPGTRLLVL.

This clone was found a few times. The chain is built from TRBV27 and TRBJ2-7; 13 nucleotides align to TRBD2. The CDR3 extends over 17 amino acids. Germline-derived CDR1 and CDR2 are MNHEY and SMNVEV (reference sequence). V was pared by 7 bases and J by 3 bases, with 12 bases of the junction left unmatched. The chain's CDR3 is CASTSVAGTSGIYEQYF. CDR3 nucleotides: TGTGCCAGCACCAGCGTCGCGGGGACTAGCGGGATCTACGAGCAGTACTTC.

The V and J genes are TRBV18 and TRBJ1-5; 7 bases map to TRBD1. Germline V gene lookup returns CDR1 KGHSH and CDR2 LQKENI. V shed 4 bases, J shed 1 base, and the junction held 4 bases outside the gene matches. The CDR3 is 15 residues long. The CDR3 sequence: CASSRRQGSNQPQHF. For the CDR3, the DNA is TGTGCCAGCTCACGCCGACAGGGAAGCAATCAGCCCCAGCATTTT. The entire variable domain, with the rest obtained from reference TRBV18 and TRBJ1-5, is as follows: NAGVMQNPRHLVRRRGQEARLRCSPMKGHSHVYWYRQLPEEGLKFMVYLQKENIIDESGMPKERFSAEFPKEGPSILRIQQVVRGDSAAYFCASSRRQGSNQPQHFGDGTRLSIL.

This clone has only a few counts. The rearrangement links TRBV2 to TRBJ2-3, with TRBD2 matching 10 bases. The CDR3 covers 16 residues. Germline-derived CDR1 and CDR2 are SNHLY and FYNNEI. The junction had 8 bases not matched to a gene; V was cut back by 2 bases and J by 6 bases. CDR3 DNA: TGTGCCAGCAGTGAATATAGCGGGAGGATCTCCGATACGCAGTATTTT. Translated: CASSEYSGRISDTQYF.

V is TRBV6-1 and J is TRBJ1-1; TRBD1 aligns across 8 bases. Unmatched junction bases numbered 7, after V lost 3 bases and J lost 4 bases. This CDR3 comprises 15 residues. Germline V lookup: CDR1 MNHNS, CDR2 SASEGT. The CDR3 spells CASSDQGAIGTEAFF. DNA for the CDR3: TGTGCCAGCAGTGATCAGGGGGCCATTGGCACTGAAGCTTTCTTT.

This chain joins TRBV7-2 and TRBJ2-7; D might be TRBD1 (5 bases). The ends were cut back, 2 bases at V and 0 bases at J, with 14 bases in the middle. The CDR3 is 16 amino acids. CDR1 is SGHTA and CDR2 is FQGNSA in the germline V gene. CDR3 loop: CASSLLAGHFSYEQYF. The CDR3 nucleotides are TGTGCCAGCAGCTTATTGGCAGGACACTTCTCCTACGAGCAGTACTTC.

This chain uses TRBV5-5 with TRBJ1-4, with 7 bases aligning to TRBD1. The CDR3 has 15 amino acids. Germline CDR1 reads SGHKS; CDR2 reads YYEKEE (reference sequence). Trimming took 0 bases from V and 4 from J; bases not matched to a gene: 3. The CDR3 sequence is CASSLGDSFNEKLFF. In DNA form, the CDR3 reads TGTGCCAGCAGCTTGGGGGACAGCTTTAATGAAAAACTGTTTTTT.

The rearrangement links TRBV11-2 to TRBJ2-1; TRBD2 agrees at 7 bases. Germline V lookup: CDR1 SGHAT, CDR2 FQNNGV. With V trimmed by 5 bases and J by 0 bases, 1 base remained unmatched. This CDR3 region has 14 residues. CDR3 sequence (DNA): TGTGCCAGCAGCCGGACTAGCTCCTACAATGAGCAGTTCTTC. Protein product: CASSRTSSYNEQFF.

CDR3 protein: CASSQVGTRPGNEQFF. DNA of the CDR3: TGCGCCAGCAGCCAAGTTGGGACTCGACCTGGGAATGAGCAGTTCTTC. The chain is built from TRBV4-1 and TRBJ2-1; possible D gene TRBD2, 6 bases. Trimming took 1 base from V and 7 from J, leaving 17 bases between them. This CDR3 has 16 residues. Germline V gene data show CDR1 as MGHRA and CDR2 as YSYEKL.

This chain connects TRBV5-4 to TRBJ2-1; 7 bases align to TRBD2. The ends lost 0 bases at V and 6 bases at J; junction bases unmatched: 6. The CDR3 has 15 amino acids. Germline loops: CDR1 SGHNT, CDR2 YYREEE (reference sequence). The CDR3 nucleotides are TGTGCCAGCAGCTTGGGTGGGAGGGTGGGCAATGAGCAGTTCTTC. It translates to CASSLGGRVGNEQFF.

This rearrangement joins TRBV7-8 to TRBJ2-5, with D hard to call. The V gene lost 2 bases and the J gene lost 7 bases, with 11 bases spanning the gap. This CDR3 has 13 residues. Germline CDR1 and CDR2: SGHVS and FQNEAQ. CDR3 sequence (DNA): TGTGCCAGCAGCTTAACACGCCCGTGGACCCAGTACTTC. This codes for CASSLTRPWTQYF. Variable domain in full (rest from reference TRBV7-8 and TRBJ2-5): GAGVSQSPRYKVAKRGQDVALRCDPISGHVSLFWYQQALGQGPEFLTYFQNEAQLDKSGLPSDRFFAERPEGSVSTLKIQRTQQEDSAVYLCASSLTRPWTQYFGPGTRLLVL.

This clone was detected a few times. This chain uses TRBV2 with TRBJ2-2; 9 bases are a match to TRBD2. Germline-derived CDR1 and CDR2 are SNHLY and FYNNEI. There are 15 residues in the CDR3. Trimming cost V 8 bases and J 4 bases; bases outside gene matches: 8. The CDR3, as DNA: TGTGCCAGCTCTGAGAGCGGGAGGAGCACCGGGGAGCTGTTTTTT. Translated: CASSESGRSTGELFF. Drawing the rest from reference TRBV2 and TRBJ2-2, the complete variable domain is EPEVTQTPSHQVTQMGQEVILRCVPISNHLYFYWYRQILGQKVEFLVSFYNNEISEKSEIFDDQFSVERPDGSNFTLKIRSTKLEDSAMYFCASSESGRSTGELFFGEGSRLTVL.

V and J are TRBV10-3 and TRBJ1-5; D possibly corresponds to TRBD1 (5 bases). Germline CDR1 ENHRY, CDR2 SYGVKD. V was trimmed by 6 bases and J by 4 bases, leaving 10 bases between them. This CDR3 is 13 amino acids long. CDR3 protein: CAISGTANQPQHF. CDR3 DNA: TGTGCCATCAGCGGGACTGCGAATCAGCCCCAGCATTTT.

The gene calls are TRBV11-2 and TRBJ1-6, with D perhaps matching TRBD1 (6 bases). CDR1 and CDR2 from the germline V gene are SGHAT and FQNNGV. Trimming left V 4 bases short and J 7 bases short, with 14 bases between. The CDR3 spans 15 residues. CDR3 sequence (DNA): TGTGCCAGCAGCTCAGGACAGCAGCGGAATTCACCCCTCCACTTT. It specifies CASSSGQQRNSPLHF.

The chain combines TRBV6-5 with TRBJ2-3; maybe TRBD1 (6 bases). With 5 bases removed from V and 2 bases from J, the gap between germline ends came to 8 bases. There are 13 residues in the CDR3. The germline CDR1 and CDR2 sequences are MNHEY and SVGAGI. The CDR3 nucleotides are TGTGCCAGCAGTACAGGGTACACAGATACGCAGTATTTT. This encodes CASSTGYTDTQYF.

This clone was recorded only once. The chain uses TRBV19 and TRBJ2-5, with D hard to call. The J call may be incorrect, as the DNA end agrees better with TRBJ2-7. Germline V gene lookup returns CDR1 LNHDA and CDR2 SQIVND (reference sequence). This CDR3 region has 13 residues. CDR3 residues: CATSTTTAYEQYF. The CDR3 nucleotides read TGTGCCACCTCGACAACCACAGCCTACGAGCAGTACTTC.

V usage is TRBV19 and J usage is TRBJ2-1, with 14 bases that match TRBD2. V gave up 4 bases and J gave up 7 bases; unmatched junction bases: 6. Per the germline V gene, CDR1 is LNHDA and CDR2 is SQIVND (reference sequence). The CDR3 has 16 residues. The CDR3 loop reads CASSKTRTSGGNEQFF. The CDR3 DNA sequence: TGTGCCAGTAGTAAAACAAGGACTAGCGGGGGGAATGAGCAGTTCTTC.

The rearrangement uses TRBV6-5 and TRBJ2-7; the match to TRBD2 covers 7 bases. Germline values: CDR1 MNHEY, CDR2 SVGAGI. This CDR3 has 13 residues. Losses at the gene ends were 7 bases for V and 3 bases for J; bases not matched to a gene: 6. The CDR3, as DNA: TGTGCCAGCAACCGGCGCGGGAGCTACGAGCAGTACTTC. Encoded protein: CASNRRGSYEQYF.

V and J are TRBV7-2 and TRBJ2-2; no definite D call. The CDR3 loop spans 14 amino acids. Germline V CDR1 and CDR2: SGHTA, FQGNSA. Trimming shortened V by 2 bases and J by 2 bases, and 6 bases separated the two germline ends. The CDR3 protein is CASSLYRNTGELFF. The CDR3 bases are TGTGCCAGCAGCTTATACAGAAACACCGGGGAGCTGTTTTTT.

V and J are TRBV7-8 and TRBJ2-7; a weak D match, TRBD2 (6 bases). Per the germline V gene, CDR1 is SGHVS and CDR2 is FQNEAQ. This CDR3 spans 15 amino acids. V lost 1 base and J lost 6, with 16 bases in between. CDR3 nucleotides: TGTGCCAGCAGCTTAGGCGCTAGCGCTTATGGCGAGCAGTACTTC. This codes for CASSLGASAYGEQYF.

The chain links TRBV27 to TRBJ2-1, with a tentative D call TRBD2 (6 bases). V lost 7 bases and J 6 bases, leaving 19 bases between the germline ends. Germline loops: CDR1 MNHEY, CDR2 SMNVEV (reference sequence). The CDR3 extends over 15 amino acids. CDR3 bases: TGTGCCAGCACAAAAGCCCCCGCCGGGGGCAATGAGCAGTTCTTC. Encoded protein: CASTKAPAGGNEQFF.

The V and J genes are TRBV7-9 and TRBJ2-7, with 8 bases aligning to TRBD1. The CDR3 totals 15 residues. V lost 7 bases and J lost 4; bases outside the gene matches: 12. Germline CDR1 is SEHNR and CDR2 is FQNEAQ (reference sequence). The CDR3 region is CASNGQGTAVYEQYF. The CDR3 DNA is TGTGCCAGCAACGGACAGGGAACCGCTGTATACGAGCAGTACTTC.

Here the CDR3 reads CASSPRGEGSGEKLFF. The CDR3 coding sequence is TGTGCCAGCAGCCCGCGCGGGGAGGGGAGCGGGGAAAAACTGTTTTTT. This chain connects TRBV5-5 to TRBJ1-4, with D possibly matching TRBD1 (5 bases). V gave up 4 bases and J gave up 8 bases, with 21 bases separating them. CDR1 and CDR2 (germline): SGHKS, YYEKEE (reference sequence). The CDR3 covers 16 residues.

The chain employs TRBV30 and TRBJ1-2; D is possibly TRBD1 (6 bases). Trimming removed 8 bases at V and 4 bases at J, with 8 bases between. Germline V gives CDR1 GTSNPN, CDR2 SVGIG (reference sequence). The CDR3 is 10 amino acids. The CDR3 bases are TGTGCCACACAGGGCTATGGCTACACCTTC. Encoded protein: CATQGYGYTF.

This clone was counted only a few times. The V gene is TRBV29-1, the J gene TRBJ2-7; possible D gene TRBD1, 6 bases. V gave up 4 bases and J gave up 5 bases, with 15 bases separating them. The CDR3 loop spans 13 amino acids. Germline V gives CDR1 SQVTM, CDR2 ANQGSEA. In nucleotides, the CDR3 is TGCAGCGTTGCCCAGGGGCCAGGGGACGAGCAGTACTTC. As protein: CSVAQGPGDEQYF.

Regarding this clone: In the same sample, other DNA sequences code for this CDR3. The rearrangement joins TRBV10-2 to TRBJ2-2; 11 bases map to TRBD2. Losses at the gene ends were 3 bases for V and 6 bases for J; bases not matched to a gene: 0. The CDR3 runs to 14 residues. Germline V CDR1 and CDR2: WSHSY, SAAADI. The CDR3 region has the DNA TGCGCCAGCAGTGAACTAGCGGGAGCCGGGGAGCTGTTTTTT. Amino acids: CASSELAGAGELFF.

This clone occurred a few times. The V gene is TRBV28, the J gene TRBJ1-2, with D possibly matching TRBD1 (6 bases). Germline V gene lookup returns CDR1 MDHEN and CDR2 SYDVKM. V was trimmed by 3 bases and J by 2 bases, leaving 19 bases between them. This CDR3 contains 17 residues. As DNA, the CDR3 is TGTGCCAGCAGTTTGGTTGGGGGGGGGCGGATAAACTATGGCTACACCTTC. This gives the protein CASSLVGGGRINYGYTF.

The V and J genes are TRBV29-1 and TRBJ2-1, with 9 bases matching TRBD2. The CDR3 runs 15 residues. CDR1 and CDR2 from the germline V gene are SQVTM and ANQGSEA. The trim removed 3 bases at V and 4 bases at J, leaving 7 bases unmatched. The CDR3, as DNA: TGCAGCGTTGATAAAGCGGGAGGCTCATACAATGAGCAGTTCTTC. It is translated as CSVDKAGGSYNEQFF.